The 15 T cell receptor beta chains reported below all come from one sample, sequenced in a study of blood T cell repertoires in COVID-19. TCRdb keeps only in-frame clones here, not all; method: immunoSEQ multiplex PCR. The table has a few hundred thousand clones, about 85% seen once. The specimen was peripheral blood. Receptors were obtained from a woman aged 55 to 70 who had recovered from COVID-19.

The rearrangement uses TRBV6-2 or TRBV6-3 and TRBJ1-1; D not resolved. CDR3 length: 15 amino acids. In germline, CDR1 is MNHEY, CDR2 SVGEGT. V lost 0 bases and J lost 4, with 12 bases in between. CDR3 DNA sequence: TGTGCCAGCAGTTACTCGTCGTCACCAGGCACTGAAGCTTTCTTT. Translating gives CASSYSSSPGTEAFF.

The rearrangement links TRBV6-2 or TRBV6-3 to TRBJ1-2; D might be TRBD1 (5 bases). The CDR3 runs 12 residues. V was clipped by 5 bases and J by 2 bases, with 6 bases between them. Per germline, CDR1 MNHEY and CDR2 SVGEGT. CDR3: CASSQGNYGYTF. The CDR3, as DNA: TGTGCCAGCAGTCAGGGAAACTATGGCTACACCTTC.

The chain couples TRBV9 to TRBJ2-5; D is uncertain. V dropped 4 bases and J dropped 1 base, with 14 bases sitting between them. The CDR3 runs to 15 residues. Germline CDR1 is SGDLS and CDR2 is YYNGEE. The CDR3 DNA follows: TGTGCCAGCAGCACTGAGATCTCTTTCCAAGAGACCCAGTACTTC. This codes for CASSTEISFQETQYF.

The chain couples TRBV23-1 to TRBJ2-7, with D perhaps matching TRBD1 (6 bases). TRBV23-1 is an ORF for which the function is uncertain. V was shortened by 5 bases and J by 12 bases, with 20 bases between the two germline ends. This CDR3 contains 13 residues. The CDR3 DNA reads TGCGCCAGCAGTAACCGGACAGCACGCCCGGGGTACTTC. This gives the protein CASSNRTARPGYF.

V and J are TRBV30 and TRBJ1-1; weak D call: TRBD1 (6 bases). The CDR3 is 14 residues long. V dropped 3 bases and J dropped 4 bases, with 15 bases sitting between them. The germline gives CDR1 GTSNPN, CDR2 SVGIG (reference sequence). The CDR3 loop reads CAWRPLGGATEAFF. Here the CDR3 DNA reads TGTGCCTGGAGACCCTTGGGGGGGGCCACTGAAGCTTTCTTT.

The chain combines TRBV6-2 or TRBV6-3 with TRBJ2-5; D gene unclear. The germline V and J ends were trimmed by 5 bases and 1 base, with 11 bases remaining between them. Germline V gene data show CDR1 as MNHEY and CDR2 as SVGEGT. CDR3 size: 14 residues. The CDR3 DNA follows: TGTGCCAGCAGTCGACATGAGCTCCAAGAGACCCAGTACTTC. Amino acids: CASSRHELQETQYF.

The rearrangement joins TRBV4-1 to TRBJ1-2; TRBD1 might be the D (5 bases). Germline values: CDR1 MGHRA, CDR2 YSYEKL. Trimming cost V 1 base and J 2 bases, with 11 bases left between them. The CDR3 is 15 amino acids. DNA of the CDR3: TGCGCCAGCAGCCAAGTCGGGCAGGGAAACTATGGCTACACCTTC. Its protein is CASSQVGQGNYGYTF.

The sample holds one count of this clone. The chain combines TRBV6-6 with TRBJ2-1; TRBD2 agrees at 8 bases. Germline CDR1 and CDR2: MNHNY and SVGAGI (reference sequence). CDR3 length: 15 residues. V lost 7 bases to trimming and J lost 3 bases; unmatched junction nucleotides: 8. This chain's CDR3 is CASMLAGTIYNEQFF. In DNA, the CDR3 is TGTGCCAGCATGTTAGCGGGGACGATCTACAATGAGCAGTTCTTC.

This clone has just a few counts. The V gene is TRBV4-1, the J gene TRBJ2-7; 7 positions agree with TRBD1. This CDR3 region has 14 residues. V lost 3 bases, J lost 0 bases, and 2 bases stayed unmatched. CDR1 and CDR2 (germline): MGHRA, YSYEKL. DNA for the CDR3: TGCGCCAGCAGCCACCGGGACAGCTCCTACGAGCAGTACTTC. Translating gives CASSHRDSSYEQYF.

The genes are TRBV6-5 and TRBJ2-7; perhaps TRBD2 as D (5 bases). This CDR3 spans 13 amino acids. The ends were cut back, 6 bases at V and 3 bases at J, with 12 bases in the middle. Germline CDR1 reads MNHEY; CDR2 reads SVGAGI. The CDR3 sequence: CASSPADHYEQYF. CDR3 DNA: TGTGCCAGCAGCCCAGCGGACCACTACGAGCAGTACTTC.

This clone was seen just once. Other DNA sequences in the same sample also yield this CDR3. The rearrangement links TRBV18 to TRBJ2-5, with a tentative D call TRBD1 (6 bases). The V gene's germline CDR1 is KGHSH and CDR2 LQKENI. This CDR3 has 13 amino acids. Trimming stripped 2 bases from V and 2 bases from J, with 6 bases between. The CDR3 DNA reads as TGTGCCAGCTCACCAGGACAGCAAGAGACCCAGTACTTC. Translation gives CASSPGQQETQYF.

This clone was seen just once. DNA of the CDR3: TGTGCCACCAGCATGGGGGCGGGGGGACAAGAGACCCAGTACTTC. As protein: CATSMGAGGQETQYF. The rearrangement uses TRBV15 and TRBJ2-5, with 8 bases matching TRBD2. The CDR3 runs to 15 residues. Germline trimming cut 4 bases from V and 2 bases from J; bases unmatched to any gene: 6. Germline CDR1 and CDR2: LNHNV and YYDKDF (reference sequence).

The rearrangement uses TRBV7-9 and TRBJ1-5; no definite D call. CDR3 length equals 14 residues. The germline V gene encodes CDR1 SEHNR and CDR2 FQNEAQ (reference sequence). The germline V and J ends were trimmed by 5 bases and 0 bases, with 8 bases remaining between them. CDR3 sequence reads: CASSPSVSNQPQHF. The CDR3 DNA reads TGTGCCAGCAGCCCCAGCGTTAGCAATCAGCCCCAGCATTTT.

The chain uses TRBV9 and TRBJ1-1, with 8 bases identical to TRBD1. CDR3 length: 15 amino acids. In germline, CDR1 is SGDLS, CDR2 YYNGEE. The J segment lost 2 bases and the V segment lost 3 bases, leaving 6 bases of the junction unmatched. The CDR3 sequence is CASSAGQGLNTEAFF. For the CDR3, the DNA is TGTGCCAGCAGCGCCGGACAGGGCCTTAACACTGAAGCTTTCTTT. Full variable domain (rest looked up from reference TRBV9 and TRBJ1-1): DSGVTQTPKHLITATGQRVTLRCSPRSGDLSVYWYQQSLDQGLQFLIQYYNGEERAKGNILERFSAQQFPDLHSELNLSSLELGDSALYFCASSAGQGLNTEAFFGQGTRLTVV.

The J gene is TRBJ2-1, the V gene TRBV6-5; 11 bases map to TRBD1. Trimming took 5 bases from V and 4 from J; bases not matched to a gene: 4. The CDR3 runs 15 residues. CDR1 and CDR2 (germline): MNHEY, SVGAGI. The CDR3 loop is CASSRGTGGYNEQFF. CDR3 bases: TGTGCCAGCAGTCGTGGGACAGGGGGATACAATGAGCAGTTCTTC.